This T cell receptor beta chain was captured in a study of CD8+ T cells in alopecia areata. The wider study: Tofacitinib administration to treated patients was oral, at 5 to 10 mg twice daily. General study points: The study found tofacitinib significantly decreased scalp clonality and expanded CD8+ clones among the top 100. Lesional tissue from the scalp (especially in alopecia totalis/universalis) showed higher clonality than normal scalp. Many expanded lesional clones persisted in scalp and blood during tofacitinib treatment.

Worth noting for this clone: Its antigen remains unknown.

Germline CDR1 reads MGHDK; CDR2 reads SYGVNS. The ends lost 7 bases at V and 6 bases at J; junction bases unmatched: 7. This CDR3 spans 13 amino acids. Sample treatment: oral pan-JAK inhibitor, 5-10 mg twice daily. In alopecia areata patients, both lesional scalp punch biopsies and peripheral blood were collected. Extracted RNA was reverse transcribed into cDNA, the sequencing template. Profiled with immunoSEQ multiplex PCR; TCRdb holds only in-frame clones, not every one. The sample holds about 5,800 clones; around 62% are singletons and the top ten take about 8.6%. The sequence was obtained from a human donor with alopecia areata. The chain has TRBV25-1 and TRBJ1-1; 8 bases line up with TRBD1. The material sequenced was skin, taken at approximately week 30, from a patient treated with tofacitinib. The CDR3 is CASKLTGAPEAFF. For the CDR3, the DNA is TGTGCCAGCAAACTGACAGGGGCCCCTGAAGCTTTCTTT. Combining the CDR3 with reference TRBV25-1 and TRBJ1-1 gives the whole variable domain EADIYQTPRYLVIGTGKKITLECSQTMGHDKMYWYQQDPGMELHLIHYSYGVNSTEKGDLSSESTVSRIRTEHFPLTLESARPSHTSQYLCASKLTGAPEAFFGQGTRLTVV.